Listed here are 18 T cell receptor beta chains from one sample, sequenced in a study of blood T cell repertoires in COVID-19. Data came from immunoSEQ multiplex PCR; TCRdb stores just in-frame clones and leaves some out. The table has 400,000 to 450,000 clones, about 91% seen once. Sequenced input: peripheral blood. All receptors come from a woman in her forties or fifties with COVID-19, enrolled during active disease.

This chain joins TRBV5-1 and TRBJ2-1, with TRBD2 matching 8 bases. CDR1 is SGHRS, CDR2 YFSETQ, per germline. V shed 5 bases, J shed 7 bases, and the junction held 8 bases outside the gene matches. This CDR3 has 14 amino acids. For the CDR3, the DNA is TGCGCCAGCAGGGACAGCGGGGGAGGTAATGAGCAGTTCTTC. Its translation: CASRDSGGGNEQFF.

The genes are TRBV30 and TRBJ1-5; D unresolved. The germline CDR1 and CDR2 sequences are GTSNPN and SVGIG (reference sequence). There are 13 residues in the CDR3. Trimming cost V 2 bases and J 3 bases, with 8 bases left between them. CDR3 residues: CAWSSRDNQPQHF. The CDR3 bases are TGTGCCTGGAGTTCCCGCGACAATCAGCCCCAGCATTTT.

This clone was seen more than once but under ten times. The chain is built from TRBV4-2 and TRBJ2-7; 8 bases match TRBD1. J was trimmed by 3 bases and V by 2 bases; bases with no gene match: 6. The CDR3 is 15 amino acids. CDR1 is LGHNA, CDR2 YNFKEQ, per germline. CDR3 amino acids: CASSQKTGGSYEQYF. The DNA for the CDR3 is TGTGCCAGCAGCCAAAAAACAGGGGGTAGCTACGAGCAGTACTTC.

The chain couples TRBV15 to TRBJ1-2, with D unclear. The CDR3 totals 14 residues. Germline V gives CDR1 LNHNV, CDR2 YYDKDF (reference sequence). V was trimmed by 1 base and J by 5 bases, leaving 11 bases between them. Here the CDR3 reads CATSRGGRDYGYTF. As DNA, the CDR3 is TGTGCCACCAGCAGAGGAGGACGGGATTATGGCTACACCTTC.

The V and J genes are TRBV10-3 and TRBJ1-1; 10 positions match TRBD1. This CDR3 is 13 amino acids long. In germline, CDR1 is ENHRY, CDR2 SYGVKD. V dropped 6 bases and J dropped 8; count of bases not matched to a gene: 6. Here the CDR3 DNA reads TGTGCCATCAGGACGGGACAGGGGAGGGAAGCTTTCTTT. Translating it yields CAIRTGQGREAFF.

This clone showed up just once. The V gene is TRBV6-5, the J gene TRBJ2-2; a possible D gene is TRBD1 (5 bases). This CDR3 has 14 residues. Deletions cut 8 bases from V and 3 bases from J, with 13 bases between. Germline assignment: CDR1 MNHEY and CDR2 SVGAGI. CDR3 amino acids: CASAQVLYTGELFF. Here the CDR3 DNA reads TGTGCCAGCGCACAGGTACTTTACACCGGGGAGCTGTTTTTT.

The chain links TRBV7-9 to TRBJ1-6; 7 bases map to TRBD1. The CDR3 covers 15 residues. Unmatched junction bases numbered 4, after V lost 6 bases and J lost 2 bases. From germline, CDR1 is SEHNR and CDR2 FQNEAQ (reference sequence). Here the CDR3 DNA reads TGTGCCAGCAGTTACAGGGGCGCCTATAATTCACCCCTCCACTTT. It translates to CASSYRGAYNSPLHF. The full variable domain, in which reference TRBV7-9 and TRBJ1-6 provide the parts outside the CDR3, is DTGVSQNPRHKITKRGQNVTFRCDPISEHNRLYWYRQTLGQGPEFLTYFQNEAQLEKSRLLSDRFSAERPKGSFSTLEIQRTEQGDSAMYLCASSYRGAYNSPLHFGNGTRLTVT.

The chain uses TRBV7-2 and TRBJ2-3, with D possibly matching TRBD1 (6 bases). Deletions cut 1 base from V and 4 bases from J, with 9 bases between. The CDR3 consists of 14 residues. Germline CDR1 is SGHTA and CDR2 is FQGNSA. Here the CDR3 DNA reads TGTGCCAGCAGCTTAGGATCAGGGGCAGATACGCAGTATTTT. Amino acid sequence: CASSLGSGADTQYF.

The chain carries TRBV7-9 and TRBJ2-2; D is unresolved. Trimming cost V 1 base and J 8 bases, with 11 bases left between them. Per germline, CDR1 SEHNR and CDR2 FQNEAQ (reference sequence). The CDR3 contains 14 residues. In DNA, the CDR3 is TGTGCCAGCAGCTTAGTATCTTCAGCGGGGGAGCTGTTTTTT. Protein: CASSLVSSAGELFF. The variable domain in full, with the rest retrieved from reference TRBV7-9 and TRBJ2-2, is DTGVSQNPRHKITKRGQNVTFRCDPISEHNRLYWYRQTLGQGPEFLTYFQNEAQLEKSRLLSDRFSAERPKGSFSTLEIQRTEQGDSAMYLCASSLVSSAGELFFGEGSRLTVL.

The V call is TRBV3-1 (or the pseudogene TRBV3-2), the J call TRBJ1-1; D gene unclear. This CDR3 region has 13 residues. Trimming left V 1 base short and J 3 bases short, with 6 bases between. Germline V lookup: CDR1 LGHDT, CDR2 YNNKEL (reference sequence). CDR3 sequence: CASSQVRDTEAFF. The CDR3 coding sequence is TGTGCCAGCAGCCAAGTTCGGGACACTGAAGCTTTCTTT.

The chain combines TRBV5-1 with TRBJ1-1; D uncertain. With 0 bases removed from V and 3 bases from J, the gap between germline ends came to 18 bases. The germline V gene encodes CDR1 SGHRS and CDR2 YFSETQ. This CDR3 region has 17 residues. Written as DNA, the CDR3 is TGCGCCAGCAGCTTGGGGGAGGAGTCGACATCCGACACTGAAGCTTTCTTT. It encodes CASSLGEESTSDTEAFF.

The chain links TRBV11-2 to TRBJ1-4; D not certain. V was cut by 4 bases and J by 9 bases, with 12 bases left in between. Germline V lookup: CDR1 SGHAT, CDR2 FQNNGV. The CDR3 runs to 13 residues. DNA for the CDR3: TGTGCCAGCAGCTACGCGGATCGACAAAAACTGTTTTTT. Amino acids: CASSYADRQKLFF.

The chain links TRBV7-2 to TRBJ2-6, with 10 bases fitting TRBD1. The J segment lost 12 bases and the V segment lost 6 bases, leaving 23 bases of the junction unmatched. CDR1 is SGHTA and CDR2 is FQGNSA in the germline V gene. CDR3 length: 19 amino acids. The CDR3 is CASRPSLTGTGVHSRVLTF. In nucleotides, the CDR3 is TGTGCCAGCAGGCCCTCCTTGACCGGGACAGGGGTGCATTCTCGCGTCCTGACTTTC.

The chain links TRBV5-1 to TRBJ2-3; 11 bases fit TRBD2. Unmatched junction bases numbered 5, after V lost 6 bases and J lost 2 bases. CDR1 and CDR2 (germline): SGHRS, YFSETQ. The CDR3 consists of 15 residues. The CDR3 region is CASKTTSGDTDTQYF. In nucleotides, the CDR3 is TGCGCCAGCAAAACGACTAGCGGGGACACAGATACGCAGTATTTT.

The chain uses TRBV5-1 and TRBJ2-2; 8 nucleotides agree with TRBD2. CDR3 length: 14 amino acids. V dropped 6 bases and J dropped 5; count of bases not matched to a gene: 6. CDR1 is SGHRS, CDR2 YFSETQ, per germline. The CDR3 DNA reads as TGCGCCAGCACTCCGCTAGCGGGTACCGGGGAGCTGTTTTTT. Its translation: CASTPLAGTGELFF.

The chain combines TRBV3-1 (or the pseudogene TRBV3-2) with TRBJ2-3; TRBD2 agrees at 7 bases. The CDR3 has 16 amino acids. J lost 2 bases, V lost 4 bases, and 9 bases had no gene match. Germline values: CDR1 LGHDT, CDR2 YNNKEL (reference sequence). CDR3 sequence: CASSRTRPQFTDTQYF. DNA of the CDR3: TGTGCCAGCAGCCGGACTAGGCCGCAATTCACAGATACGCAGTATTTT.

This clone was counted a few times. The chain carries TRBV30 and TRBJ2-7; 7 positions match TRBD1. CDR1 and CDR2 from the germline V gene are GTSNPN and SVGIG (reference sequence). There are 14 residues in the CDR3. J was trimmed by 5 bases and V by 3 bases; bases with no gene match: 10. This chain's CDR3 is CAWSPGTAKNEQYF. CDR3 in DNA: TGTGCCTGGAGCCCCGGGACAGCCAAGAACGAGCAGTACTTC. Full variable domain (missing parts from reference TRBV30 and TRBJ2-7): SQTIHQWPATLVQPVGSPLSLECTVEGTSNPNLYWYRQAAGRGLQLLFYSVGIGQISSEVPQNLSASRPQDRQFILSSKKLLLSDSGFYLCAWSPGTAKNEQYFGPGTRLTVT.

The gene calls are TRBV5-1 and TRBJ1-2, with TRBD1 matching over 12 bases. CDR1 is SGHRS, CDR2 YFSETQ, per germline. The CDR3 is 17 residues long. Unmatched junction bases numbered 12, after V lost 3 bases and J lost 6 bases. The CDR3 bases are TGCGCCAGCAGCTCCAGGCAAGCGGGACAGGGGGCGGATGGCTACACCTTC. Its protein product is CASSSRQAGQGADGYTF.